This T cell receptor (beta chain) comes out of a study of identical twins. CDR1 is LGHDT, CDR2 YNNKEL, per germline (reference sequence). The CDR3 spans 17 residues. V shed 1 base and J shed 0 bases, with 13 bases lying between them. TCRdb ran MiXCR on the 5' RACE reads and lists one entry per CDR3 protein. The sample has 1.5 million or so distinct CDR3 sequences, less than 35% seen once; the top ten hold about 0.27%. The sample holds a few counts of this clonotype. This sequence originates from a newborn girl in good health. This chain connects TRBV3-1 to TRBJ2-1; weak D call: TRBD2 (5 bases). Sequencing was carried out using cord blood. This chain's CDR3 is CASSQASFMSSYNEQFF. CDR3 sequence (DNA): TGTGCCAGCAGCCAAGCTAGCTTCATGAGCTCCTACAATGAGCAGTTCTTC.